A single sample is the source of the 9 T cell receptor beta chains below, sequenced in a study of blood T cell repertoires in COVID-19. Method: immunoSEQ multiplex PCR; TCRdb's copy keeps in-frame clones and lacks some. Of roughly 230,000 clones listed, 84% are singletons. Sequenced input: peripheral blood. These receptors came from an elderly woman with COVID-19, enrolled during active disease.

The rearrangement joins TRBV18 to TRBJ1-1, with D perhaps matching TRBD1 (5 bases). Germline-derived CDR1 and CDR2 are KGHSH and LQKENI. This CDR3 has 14 amino acids. The V end lost 1 base, the J end lost 1 base, and 7 bases lay between the germline ends. The chain's CDR3 is CASSPQTGNTEAFF. DNA for the CDR3: TGTGCCAGCTCACCACAAACAGGGAACACTGAAGCTTTCTTT. The entire variable domain, with the rest obtained from reference TRBV18 and TRBJ1-1, is as follows: NAGVMQNPRHLVRRRGQEARLRCSPMKGHSHVYWYRQLPEEGLKFMVYLQKENIIDESGMPKERFSAEFPKEGPSILRIQQVVRGDSAAYFCASSPQTGNTEAFFGQGTRLTVV.

V is TRBV2 and J is TRBJ2-2, with 8 bases matching TRBD2. The CDR3 length is 17 residues. Germline CDR1 SNHLY, CDR2 FYNNEI. Trimming took 10 bases from V and 3 from J; bases not matched to a gene: 16. CDR3 protein: CATRGGFSGAHTGELFF. For the CDR3, the DNA is TGTGCCACTAGAGGGGGGTTTAGCGGGGCGCACACCGGGGAGCTGTTTTTT.

V is TRBV19 and J is TRBJ2-5; 9 bases agree with TRBD2. The CDR3 has 15 amino acids. Germline V gene sequence: CDR1 LNHDA, CDR2 SQIVND (reference sequence). Trimming removed 5 bases from V and 6 bases from J; junction bases left unmatched: 10. Here the CDR3 reads CASSGQRAGGKTQYF. The CDR3 DNA follows: TGTGCCAGTAGTGGACAAAGAGCGGGGGGAAAGACCCAGTACTTC.

This sequence joins TRBV19 and TRBJ2-5; D is perhaps TRBD2 (6 bases). V dropped 7 bases and J dropped 5 bases, with 14 bases sitting between them. The germline CDR1 and CDR2 sequences are LNHDA and SQIVND (reference sequence). The CDR3 is 13 residues long. In nucleotides, the CDR3 is TGTGCCAGTAAGCGGGCGGGGCGTGAGACCCAGTACTTC. Protein sequence: CASKRAGRETQYF. The variable domain in full, completed from reference TRBV19 and TRBJ2-5, reads DGGITQSPKYLFRKEGQNVTLSCEQNLNHDAMYWYRQDPGQGLRLIYYSQIVNDFQKGDIAEGYSVSREKKESFPLTVTSAQKNPTAFYLCASKRAGRETQYFGPGTRLLVL.

The V call is TRBV19, the J call TRBJ1-4; TRBD1 matches at 10 bases. Germline CDR1 reads LNHDA; CDR2 reads SQIVND (reference sequence). The CDR3 extends over 15 amino acids. V lost 5 bases, J lost 5 bases, and 5 bases stayed unmatched. The CDR3 DNA sequence: TGTGCCAGTAGTCCCTGGACAGGGGGGAATGAAAAACTGTTTTTT. Protein product: CASSPWTGGNEKLFF.

The rearrangement links TRBV7-2 to TRBJ2-3, with TRBD2 matching over 12 bases. This CDR3 has 15 residues. Germline CDR1 and CDR2: SGHTA and FQGNSA. V shed 1 base and J 8 bases; nucleotides not matched to a gene: 4. DNA of the CDR3: TGTGCCAGCAGCTTAGAACTAGCGGGGGGATCTACGCAGTATTTT. It translates to CASSLELAGGSTQYF.

The genes are TRBV7-9 and TRBJ2-6, with 9 bases lining up with TRBD1. Germline V CDR1 and CDR2: SEHNR, FQNEAQ (reference sequence). Trimming removed 4 bases from V and 2 bases from J; junction bases left unmatched: 9. The CDR3 spans 18 residues. Written as DNA, the CDR3 is TGTGCCAGCAGCTCCACGGACAGGGGTATCACTGGGGCCAACGTCCTGACTTTC. Its translation: CASSSTDRGITGANVLTF.

V usage is TRBV7-2 and J usage is TRBJ2-1; 7 positions agree with TRBD2. Germline V gene data show CDR1 as SGHTA and CDR2 as FQGNSA. The CDR3 is made up of 14 amino acids. The V and J ends lost 5 bases and 8 bases, in that order; junction bases with no gene match: 9. The CDR3 region is CASSPGREGYEQFF. The CDR3 bases are TGTGCCAGCAGCCCGGGGAGGGAGGGTTATGAGCAGTTCTTC.

The genes are TRBV3-1 (or the pseudogene TRBV3-2) and TRBJ1-1; 7 bases line up with TRBD1. Germline CDR1 LGHDT, CDR2 YNNKEL (reference sequence). After removal of 4 bases from V and 10 bases from J, the junction contained 15 bases not matched to a gene. The CDR3 contains 15 residues. Here the CDR3 DNA reads TGTGCCAGCAGCCCCGATGTAATCGGGACAGCGGGAGCTTTCTTT. It codes for CASSPDVIGTAGAFF.